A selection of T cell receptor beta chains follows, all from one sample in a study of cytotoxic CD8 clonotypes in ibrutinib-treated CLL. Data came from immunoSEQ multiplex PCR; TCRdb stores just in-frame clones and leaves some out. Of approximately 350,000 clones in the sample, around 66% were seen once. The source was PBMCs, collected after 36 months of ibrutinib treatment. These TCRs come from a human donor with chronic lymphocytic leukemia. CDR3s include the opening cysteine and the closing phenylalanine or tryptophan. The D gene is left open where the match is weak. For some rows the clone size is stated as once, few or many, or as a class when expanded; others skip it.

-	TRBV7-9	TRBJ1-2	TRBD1	TGTGCCAGCACCGGGACAGGGGGTCACGGTGGCTACACCTTC	CASTGTGGHGGYTF
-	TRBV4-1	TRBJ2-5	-	TGCGCCAGCAGCCAAGGACCCCTAGGGGAAGAGACCCAGTACTTC	CASSQGPLGEETQYF
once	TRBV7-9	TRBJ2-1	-	TGTGCCAGCCAACTAGGGGACAATGAGCAGTTCTTC	CASQLGDNEQFF
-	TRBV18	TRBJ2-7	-	TGTGCCAGCTCCCGAGAACAGGGCTCCTACGAGCAGTACTTC	CASSREQGSYEQYF
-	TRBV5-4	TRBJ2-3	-	TGTGCCAGCAGCCTGGGGGGCCAACCGGGTAGCGGCTCAGATACGCAGTATTTT	CASSLGGQPGSGSDTQYF
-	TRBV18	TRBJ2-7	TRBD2	TGTGCCAGCTCACCACAGGTAGCGGGAGTCATTGGCTCCTACGAGCAGTACTTC	CASSPQVAGVIGSYEQYF
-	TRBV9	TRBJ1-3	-	TGTGCCAGCAGCGTAGGCATCGGGAACACCATATATTTT	CASSVGIGNTIYF
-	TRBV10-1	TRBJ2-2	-	TGCGCCAGCAGTGAGTCGGGCGGTGCCGGGGAGCTGTTTTTT	CASSESGGAGELFF
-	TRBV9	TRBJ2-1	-	TGTGCCAGCAGCGTACGGTGGAGGTCAGGTTACAATGAGCAGTTCTTC	CASSVRWRSGYNEQFF
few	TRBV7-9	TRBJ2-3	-	TGTGCCAGCAGCTACAGGGAAGATACGCAGTATTTT	CASSYREDTQYF
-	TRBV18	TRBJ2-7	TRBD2	TGTGCCAGCTCACCGGGACTAGCGGGGGTGGACTACGAGCAGTACTTC	CASSPGLAGVDYEQYF
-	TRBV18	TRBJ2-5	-	TGTGCCAGCTCACCCGGTGGGACAAGAGAGACCCAGTACTTC	CASSPGGTRETQYF
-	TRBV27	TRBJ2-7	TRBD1	TGTGCCAGCAGTTTAGGTACAGGGGCCCAGGCCGAGCAGTACTTC	CASSLGTGAQAEQYF
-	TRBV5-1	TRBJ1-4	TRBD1	TGCGCCAGCCGCGACAGGGGACATAATGAAAAACTGTTTTTT	CASRDRGHNEKLFF
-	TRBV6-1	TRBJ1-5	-	TGTGCCAGCAGTGGTATACAGGTCAGCAGTAATCAGCCCCAGCATTTT	CASSGIQVSSNQPQHF
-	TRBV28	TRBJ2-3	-	TGTGCCAGCAGTTTACAGCGCTCAAGAGATACGCAGTATTTT	CASSLQRSRDTQYF
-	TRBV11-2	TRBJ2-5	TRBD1	TGTGCCAGCACCACGGGACAGCAAGAGACCCAGTACTTC	CASTTGQQETQYF
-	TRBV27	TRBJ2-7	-	TGTGCCAGCAGCTTGAGGGGGGGCGGGATACCCTACGAGCAGTACTTC	CASSLRGGGIPYEQYF
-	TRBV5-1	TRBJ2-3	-	TGCGCCAGCAGCTTGGGACAGACCGCTCTATGGGATACGCAGTATTTT	CASSLGQTALWDTQYF
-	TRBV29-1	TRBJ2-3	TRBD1	TGCAGCGTTGAAGCCGGACAGGGGGAGGCCCCCCCGTATTTT	CSVEAGQGEAPPYF
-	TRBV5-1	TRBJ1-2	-	TGCGCCAGCAGAGGGGCAGATGGCTACACCTTC	CASRGADGYTF
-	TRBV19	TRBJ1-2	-	TGTGCCAGTAGTACTCCGCCGTATTACTATGGCTACACCTTC	CASSTPPYYYGYTF
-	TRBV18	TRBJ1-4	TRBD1	TGTGCCAGCTCACCCACCCCGGGACAGGCTAATGAAAAACTGTTTTTT	CASSPTPGQANEKLFF
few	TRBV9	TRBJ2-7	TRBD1	TGTGCCAGCAGCGTAGGAGAAGGGGGCATGTACGAGCAGTACTTC	CASSVGEGGMYEQYF
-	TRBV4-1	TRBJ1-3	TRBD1	TGCGCCAGCAGCCAGAGGACAGGCTCTGGAAACACCATATATTTT	CASSQRTGSGNTIYF
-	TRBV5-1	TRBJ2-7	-	TGCGCCAGCAGCCCCCCCCTGCGGAGGGACCACGAGCAGTACTTC	CASSPPLRRDHEQYF
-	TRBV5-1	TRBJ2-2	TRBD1	TGCGCCAGCAGCATCCGGACAGGGCAGATTTCAACCGGGGAGCTGTTTTTT	CASSIRTGQISTGELFF
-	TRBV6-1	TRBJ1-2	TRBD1	TGTGCCAGCAGTAGACAGGGCCCCTATGGCTACACCTTC	CASSRQGPYGYTF
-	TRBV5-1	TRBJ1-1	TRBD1	TGCGCCAGCAGCTTGGTCCCGGGACAGTTTGGTGAAGCTTTCTTT	CASSLVPGQFGEAFF
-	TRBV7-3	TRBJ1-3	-	TGTGCCAGCAGCTTAAGTGCGGGCCCTGGAAACACCATATATTTT	CASSLSAGPGNTIYF
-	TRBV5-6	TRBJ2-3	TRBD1	TGTGCCAGCAGCTCTATAAGGTGGACAGGGCTGACAGATACGCAGTATTTT	CASSSIRWTGLTDTQYF
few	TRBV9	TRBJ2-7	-	TGTGCCAGCAGCGTAAAGGCTAGCTCCACACTTCAGGGAGAGCAGTACTTC	CASSVKASSTLQGEQYF
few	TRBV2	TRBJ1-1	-	TGTGCCAGCAGGATGAGGATTGGGAACACTGAAGCTTTCTTT	CASRMRIGNTEAFF
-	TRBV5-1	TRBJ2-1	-	TGCGCCAGCAGCTCCGGCTCCTACAATGAGCAGTTCTTC	CASSSGSYNEQFF
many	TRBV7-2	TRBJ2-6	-	TGTGCCAGCTGGACTCCTGGGGCCAACGTCCTGACTTTC	CASWTPGANVLTF
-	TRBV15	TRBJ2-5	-	TGTGCCACCAGCAGACGTGGGGGGCGAGAGACCCAGTACTTC	CATSRRGGRETQYF
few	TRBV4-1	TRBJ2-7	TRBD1	TGCGCCAGCAGCCTGGGACAGTATGTCTCCTACGAGCAGTACTTC	CASSLGQYVSYEQYF
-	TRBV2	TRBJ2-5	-	TGTGCCAGCAGAGAGCTAGCTAACCAAGAGACCCAGTACTTC	CASRELANQETQYF
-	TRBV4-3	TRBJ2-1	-	TGCGCCAGCAGCCAAGATCCCTACAATGAGCAGTTCTTC	CASSQDPYNEQFF
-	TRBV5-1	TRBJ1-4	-	TGCGCCAGCAGTTTCGCGGGGCGGGGGACGGAAAAACTGTTTTTT	CASSFAGRGTEKLFF
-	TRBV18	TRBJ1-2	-	TGTGCCAGCTCTCATGGGGACCTTGATGGCTACACCTTC	CASSHGDLDGYTF
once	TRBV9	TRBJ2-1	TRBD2	TGTGCCAGCAGCGTAGTTGCTAGCGGGGGATTTGCCTACAATGAGCAGTTCTTC	CASSVVASGGFAYNEQFF
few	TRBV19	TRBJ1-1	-	TGTGCCAGTAGCCCCTGGGCCCCGGGGGCGAACACTGAAGCTTTCTTT	CASSPWAPGANTEAFF
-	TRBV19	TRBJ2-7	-	TGTGCCAGTAGTACGGTCCTCTCGACAGTACCCTACGAGCAGTACTTC	CASSTVLSTVPYEQYF
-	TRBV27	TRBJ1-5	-	TGTGCCAGCGGACTTGAGGGCCATAGCAATCAGCCCCAGCATTTT	CASGLEGHSNQPQHF
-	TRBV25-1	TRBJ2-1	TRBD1	TGTGCCAGCTCTGGGGACAGCCCCTCGGATGAGCAGTTCTTC	CASSGDSPSDEQFF
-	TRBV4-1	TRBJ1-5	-	TGCGCCAGCAGCCAAAGCGGGCTTCAGCCCCAGCATTTT	CASSQSGLQPQHF